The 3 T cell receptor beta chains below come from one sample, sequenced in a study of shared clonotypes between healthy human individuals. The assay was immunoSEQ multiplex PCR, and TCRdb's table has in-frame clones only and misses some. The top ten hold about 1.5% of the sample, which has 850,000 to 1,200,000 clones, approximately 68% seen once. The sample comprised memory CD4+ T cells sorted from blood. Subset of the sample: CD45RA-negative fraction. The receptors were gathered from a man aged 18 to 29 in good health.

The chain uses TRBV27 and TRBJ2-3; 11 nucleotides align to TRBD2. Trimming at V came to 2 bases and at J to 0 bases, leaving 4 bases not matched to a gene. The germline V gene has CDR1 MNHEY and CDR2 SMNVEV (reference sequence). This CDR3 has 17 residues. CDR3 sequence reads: CASSLPRTSGSTDTQYF. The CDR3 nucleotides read TGTGCCAGCAGTTTACCTAGGACTAGCGGGAGCACAGATACGCAGTATTTT.

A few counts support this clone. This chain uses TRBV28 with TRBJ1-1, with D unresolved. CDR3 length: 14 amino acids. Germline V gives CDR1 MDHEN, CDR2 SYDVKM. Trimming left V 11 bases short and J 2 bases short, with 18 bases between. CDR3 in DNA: TGTGCCTCCGGACTCCCTCCTCTTAACACTGAAGCTTTCTTT. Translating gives CASGLPPLNTEAFF.

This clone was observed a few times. CDR3 in DNA: TGCAGTGCTAGAGGACCGCAGGGGGACACCTTC. Amino acid sequence: CSARGPQGDTF. The J gene is TRBJ1-2, the V gene TRBV20-1; TRBD1 agrees at 7 bases. CDR1 and CDR2 (germline): DFQATT, SNEGSKA (reference sequence). The CDR3 is 11 residues long. V trimming: 1 base; J trimming: 12 bases; junction bases outside the gene matches: 5.